A single sample gave rise to the 18 T cell receptor beta chains below, sequenced in a study of Ad26.COV2.S vaccination and SARS-CoV-2 variants (dated by TCRdb to the early 2020s). Library generation was performed with the immunoSEQ multiplex PCR assay. Imported from immuneACCESS, the table was reduced by TCRdb to in-frame sequences with V and J called. These copies leave out some clones; in studies compared against another copy, an unresolved V gene accounts for under half, and the cause of the remainder is not known. Here the sample has some 290,000 clones; 70% to 90% occur a single time. Of the sample, 2% to 2.5% falls within the top ten clones. In light of the paper, this sample's treatment or condition label describes: 15 to 20 received Ad26.COV2.S at low or high dose, single or two shots; roughly 5 received placebo; per-sample allocation not given. For vaccine and placebo recipients, the sequenced repertoires came from samples collected on day 63 after the first injection.

The sequenced sample was peripheral blood, obtained in a trial of Ad26.COV2.S vaccine versus placebo. The receptor source for this set is a person aged 18-60 years who received the Ad26.COV2.S COVID-19 vaccine or a placebo.

V gene TRBV11-2 combines with J gene TRBJ1-1; no definite D call. CDR3 length: 14 amino acids. Trimming took off 2 bases at V and 1 base at J, with 8 bases between the two ends. Germline V CDR1 and CDR2: SGHAT, FQNNGV. CDR3 sequence (DNA): TGTGCCAGCAGCTTAAAGACAAGGAACACTGAAGCTTTCTTT. Its translation is CASSLKTRNTEAFF. The full variable domain, completed using reference TRBV11-2 and TRBJ1-1, is EAGVAQSPRYKIIEKRQSVAFWCNPISGHATLYWYQQILGQGPKLLIQFQNNGVVDDSQLPKDRFSAERLKGVDSTLKIQPAKLEDSAVYLCASSLKTRNTEAFFGQGTRLTVV.

This chain joins TRBV4-1 and TRBJ2-2, with 9 bases lining up with TRBD1. CDR3 length: 15 residues. Germline CDR1 MGHRA, CDR2 YSYEKL. The junction had 9 bases not matched to a gene; V was cut back by 7 bases and J by 6 bases. The CDR3 region is CASTKGDRGSGELFF. For the CDR3, the DNA is TGCGCCAGCACCAAAGGAGACAGGGGGTCCGGGGAGCTGTTTTTT.

CDR3 in amino acids: CASSRTSGGAGTGELFF. The CDR3 nucleotides read TGTGCCAGCAGCAGGACTAGCGGGGGGGCAGGCACCGGGGAGCTGTTTTTT. The V and J genes are TRBV7-6 and TRBJ2-2; 15 nucleotides match TRBD2. This CDR3 is 17 amino acids long. Trimming cost V 5 bases and J 4 bases; bases outside gene matches: 5. CDR1 and CDR2 (germline): SGHVS, FNYEAQ.

This rearrangement joins TRBV7-2 to TRBJ1-1; 7 bases are shared with TRBD1. Germline lookup yields CDR1 SGHTA and CDR2 FQGNSA. Trimming at V came to 3 bases and at J to 0 bases, leaving 16 bases not matched to a gene. This CDR3 has 19 amino acids. CDR3 residues: CASSLGGRDRFWVNTEAFF. The CDR3 nucleotides read TGTGCCAGCAGCTTGGGGGGTCGGGACAGATTTTGGGTGAACACTGAAGCTTTCTTT.

The chain uses TRBV27 and TRBJ2-1; 11 bases agree with TRBD1. The CDR3 runs to 15 residues. The V gene end was trimmed by 3 bases and the J gene end by 4 bases; junction bases not matched to a gene: 2. Germline V gene sequence: CDR1 MNHEY, CDR2 SMNVEV (reference sequence). The CDR3, as DNA: TGTGCCAGCAGTTTGGGGACAGGGGGATACAATGAGCAGTTCTTC. It is translated as CASSLGTGGYNEQFF.

The chain couples TRBV11-2 to TRBJ2-7; possibly TRBD1 for D (6 bases). Germline V gives CDR1 SGHAT, CDR2 FQNNGV. The CDR3 has 17 residues. V shed 0 bases and J shed 1 base, with 16 bases lying between them. CDR3 sequence reads: CASSLDRATGSSYEQYF. In DNA form, the CDR3 reads TGTGCCAGCAGCTTAGATCGGGCGACAGGTTCGTCCTACGAGCAGTACTTC.

The gene calls are TRBV18 and TRBJ1-2, with a possible D match to TRBD1 (5 bases). The CDR3 runs 13 residues. The V end lost 0 bases, the J end lost 7 bases, and 9 bases lay between the germline ends. Per the germline V gene, CDR1 is KGHSH and CDR2 is LQKENI. CDR3 in amino acids: CASSPPGRVGYTF. CDR3 nucleotides: TGTGCCAGCTCACCACCGGGACGGGTTGGCTACACCTTC.

The chain joins TRBV5-1 to TRBJ2-7; D not certain. V was clipped by 2 bases and J by 2 bases, with 11 bases between them. CDR3 size: 14 residues. The germline gives CDR1 SGHRS, CDR2 YFSETQ. The CDR3 spells CASSFTVSTYEQYF. CDR3 nucleotide sequence: TGCGCCAGCAGCTTTACAGTCTCAACCTACGAGCAGTACTTC.

V usage is TRBV6-5 and J usage is TRBJ1-1, with 9 positions matching TRBD1. The J segment lost 7 bases and the V segment lost 6 bases, leaving 9 bases of the junction unmatched. The germline CDR1 and CDR2 sequences are MNHEY and SVGAGI. This CDR3 has 14 amino acids. CDR3 amino acids: CASRSRDRELEAFF. CDR3 bases: TGTGCCAGCAGGTCCCGGGACAGGGAACTTGAAGCTTTCTTT.

This chain uses TRBV20-1 with TRBJ2-1, with 8 bases identical to TRBD2. The CDR3 contains 15 residues. Per germline, CDR1 DFQATT and CDR2 SNEGSKA (reference sequence). V lost 3 bases and J lost 7; bases outside the gene matches: 11. The CDR3 here is CSASSGVRVRNEQFF. The CDR3 DNA is TGCAGTGCTAGTAGCGGGGTAAGGGTAAGGAATGAGCAGTTCTTC.

The V gene is TRBV19, the J gene TRBJ2-5; tentative D call: TRBD2 (7 bases). CDR1 LNHDA and CDR2 SQIVND come from the germline V gene (reference sequence). The CDR3 is 14 amino acids. The V end was cut by 4 bases, the J end by 1 base, with 10 bases between. CDR3 DNA sequence: TGTGCCAGTAGTAAGGGGGGGGCCCAAGAGACCCAGTACTTC. Its protein product is CASSKGGAQETQYF.

The rearrangement links TRBV3-1 (or the pseudogene TRBV3-2) to TRBJ2-5; D gene ambiguous. In germline, CDR1 is LGHDT, CDR2 YNNKEL (reference sequence). This CDR3 region has 15 residues. The germline V and J ends were trimmed by 0 bases and 1 base, with 9 bases remaining between them. The CDR3: CASSQDSGLQETQYF. The DNA of the CDR3 is TGTGCCAGCAGCCAAGATTCCGGTCTCCAAGAGACCCAGTACTTC.

The chain recombines TRBV7-2 with TRBJ2-1, with 11 bases fitting TRBD2. Germline CDR1 is SGHTA and CDR2 is FQGNSA. The CDR3 is 18 amino acids. V lost 5 bases and J lost 4; bases outside the gene matches: 13. The CDR3 reads CASSGPSGGTLRYNEQFF. The CDR3 DNA follows: TGTGCCAGCAGCGGACCTAGCGGGGGGACCCTTAGGTACAATGAGCAGTTCTTC.

The rearrangement links TRBV10-2 to TRBJ2-3, with D unresolved. The CDR3 has 13 amino acids. Germline V lookup: CDR1 WSHSY, CDR2 SAAADI. The V end was cut by 4 bases, the J end by 1 base, with 6 bases between. CDR3 protein: CASSAGGTDTQYF. The CDR3 DNA sequence: TGCGCCAGCAGTGCCGGAGGCACAGATACGCAGTATTTT.

This clone was observed a single time. V and J are TRBV24-1 and TRBJ1-3, with D maybe TRBD1 (5 bases). The CDR3 is 17 amino acids. Germline lookup yields CDR1 KGHDR and CDR2 SFDVKD. Between the trimmed V and J ends, which lost 0 bases and 4 bases, there was a span of 15 bases. The CDR3: CATSDLPESGYGNTIYF. In DNA form, the CDR3 reads TGTGCCACCAGTGATTTGCCGGAGTCAGGGTACGGAAACACCATATATTTT.

The chain combines TRBV5-6 with TRBJ1-3, with no clear D. The CDR3 has 15 residues. Trimming shortened V by 2 bases and J by 0 bases, and 9 bases separated the two germline ends. Germline V gene lookup returns CDR1 SGHDT and CDR2 YYEEEE. The CDR3 region is CASSFSQFSGNTIYF. The CDR3 bases are TGTGCCAGCAGCTTTTCCCAGTTCTCTGGAAACACCATATATTTT.

V and J are TRBV7-6 and TRBJ1-3, with unresolved D. The germline gives CDR1 SGHVS, CDR2 FNYEAQ. This CDR3 is built from 16 residues. The ends were cut back, 2 bases at V and 4 bases at J, with 15 bases in the middle. The CDR3 sequence is CASSLNSGSNGNTIYF. The DNA of the CDR3 is TGTGCCAGCAGCTTAAATTCGGGATCGAACGGAAACACCATATATTTT.

J is TRBJ2-5 and V is TRBV7-3; D may be TRBD2 (5 bases). V lost 5 bases to trimming and J lost 2 bases, with 9 bases between them. The length of the CDR3 is 13 residues. From germline, CDR1 is SGHTA and CDR2 FQGTGA. The CDR3 protein is CASSRAGQETQYF. DNA of the CDR3: TGTGCCAGCAGCCGGGCGGGTCAAGAGACCCAGTACTTC.